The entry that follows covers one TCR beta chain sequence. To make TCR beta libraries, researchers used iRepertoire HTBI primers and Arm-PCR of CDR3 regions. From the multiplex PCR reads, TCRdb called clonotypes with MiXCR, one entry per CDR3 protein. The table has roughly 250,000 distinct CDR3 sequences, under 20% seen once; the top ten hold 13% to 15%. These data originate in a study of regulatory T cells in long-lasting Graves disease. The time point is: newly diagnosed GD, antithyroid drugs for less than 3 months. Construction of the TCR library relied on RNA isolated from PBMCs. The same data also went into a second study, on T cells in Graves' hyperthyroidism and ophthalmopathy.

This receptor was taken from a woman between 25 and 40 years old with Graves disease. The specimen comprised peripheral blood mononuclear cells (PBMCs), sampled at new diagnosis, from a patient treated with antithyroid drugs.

The CDR3 region has the DNA TGCAGTGCTAGAGATCGGCAGGGAACCAACTATGGCTACACCTTC. Translating it yields CSARDRQGTNYGYTF. The chain combines TRBV20-1 with TRBJ1-2; D is perhaps TRBD1 (5 bases). The germline gives CDR1 DFQATT, CDR2 SNEGSKA (reference sequence). Trimming pared 0 bases from V and 2 bases from J, leaving 13 bases between. The length of the CDR3 is 15 residues.